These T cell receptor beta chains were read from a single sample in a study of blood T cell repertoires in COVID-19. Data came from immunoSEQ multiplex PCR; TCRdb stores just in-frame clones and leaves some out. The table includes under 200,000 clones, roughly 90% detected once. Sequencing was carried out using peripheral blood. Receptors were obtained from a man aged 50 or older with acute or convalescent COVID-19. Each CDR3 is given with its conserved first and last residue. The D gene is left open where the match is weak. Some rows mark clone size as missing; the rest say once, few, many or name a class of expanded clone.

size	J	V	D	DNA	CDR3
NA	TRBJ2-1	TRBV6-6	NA	TGTGCCAGCAGAGCCGTGTACAATGAGCAGTTCTTC	CASRAVYNEQFF
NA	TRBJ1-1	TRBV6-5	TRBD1	TGTGCCAGCAGTTACGCGATCCGGGACAGTGAAGCTTTCTTT	CASSYAIRDSEAFF
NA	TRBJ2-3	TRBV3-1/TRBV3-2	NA	TGTGCCAGCAGCCACCAAACAGATACGCAGTATTTT	CASSHQTDTQYF
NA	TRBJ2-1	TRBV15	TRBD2	TGTGCCACCAGCAGAGATTTCGCTAGCGGCTACAATGAGCAGTTCTTC	CATSRDFASGYNEQFF
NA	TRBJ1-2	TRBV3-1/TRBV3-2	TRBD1	TGTGCCAGCAGCCAAGACATGACAGGGGGTTTGTATGGCTACACCTTC	CASSQDMTGGLYGYTF
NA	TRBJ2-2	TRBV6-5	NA	TGTGCCAGCAGTTACACACACCCGAACACCGGGGAGCTGTTTTTT	CASSYTHPNTGELFF
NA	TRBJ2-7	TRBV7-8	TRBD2	TGTGCCAGCAGCCTGAGAGCGGGAGGGAACTCCTACGAGCAGTACTTC	CASSLRAGGNSYEQYF
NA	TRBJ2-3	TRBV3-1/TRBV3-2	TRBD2	TGTGCCAGCAGCCCCTGGGAGGGCGATACGCAGTATTTT	CASSPWEGDTQYF
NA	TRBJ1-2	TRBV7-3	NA	TGTGCCAGCAGCTTCGGAAGAGCGGATGGCTACACCTTC	CASSFGRADGYTF
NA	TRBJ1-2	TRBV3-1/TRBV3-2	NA	TGTGCCAGCAGCCAAGTAAGGGGCGCAAACTATGGCTACACCTTC	CASSQVRGANYGYTF
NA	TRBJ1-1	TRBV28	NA	TGTGCCAGCAGTTTAAGTAGGAGGGACACTGAAGCTTTCTTT	CASSLSRRDTEAFF
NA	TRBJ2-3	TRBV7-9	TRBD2	TGTGCCAGCAGCTCTAGCGGGAATAGGGGAGATACGCAGTATTTT	CASSSSGNRGDTQYF
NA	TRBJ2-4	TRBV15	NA	TGTGCCACCAGCAGAAAACAGACAGCCAAAAACATTCAGTACTTC	CATSRKQTAKNIQYF
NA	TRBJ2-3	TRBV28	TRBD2	TGTGCCAGCAGTTCCCTAGCGGGTATTACAGATACGCAGTATTTT	CASSSLAGITDTQYF
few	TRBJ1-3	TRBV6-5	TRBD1	TGTGCCAGCAGTCGAGGGACAGGGGGTGGAAACACCATATATTTT	CASSRGTGGGNTIYF
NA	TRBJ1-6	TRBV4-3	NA	TGCGCCAGCAGCCACAGGACCGGGACAAGGCATCACTCCTATAATTCACCCCTCCACTTT	CASSHRTGTRHHSYNSPLHF
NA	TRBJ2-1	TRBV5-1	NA	TGCGCCAGCAGCTTGATGGCCCAGGGTTGGGACTACAATGAGCAGTTCTTC	CASSLMAQGWDYNEQFF
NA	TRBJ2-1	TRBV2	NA	TGTGCCAGCAGTGAAACAGGGCCCCTCAGGTACAATGAGCAGTTCTTC	CASSETGPLRYNEQFF
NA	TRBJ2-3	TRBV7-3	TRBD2	TGTGCCAGCAGCTTTAGCGGGGGGTTATCAGATACGCAGTATTTT	CASSFSGGLSDTQYF
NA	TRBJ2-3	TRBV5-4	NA	TGTGCCAGCAGCTTCGGGTATAGGACAATCGACACAGATACGCAGTATTTT	CASSFGYRTIDTDTQYF
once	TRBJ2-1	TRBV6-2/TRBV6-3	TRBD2	TGTGCCAGCAGTTACGCGACTAGCGGCCGCACAAATGAGCAGTTCTTC	CASSYATSGRTNEQFF
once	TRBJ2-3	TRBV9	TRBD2	TGTGCCAGCAGCACCCGGGGTAGCGGGAGTGGTACGCAGTATTTT	CASSTRGSGSGTQYF
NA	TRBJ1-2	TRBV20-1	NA	TGCAGTGCCCCCACGGGGTATGGCTACACCTTC	CSAPTGYGYTF
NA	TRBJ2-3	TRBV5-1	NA	TGCGCCAGCAGCTTGGGTCCATTTAGCACAGATACGCAGTATTTT	CASSLGPFSTDTQYF
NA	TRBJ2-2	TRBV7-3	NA	TGTGCCAGCAGCTTAACCTCGAACACCGGGGAGCTGTTTTTT	CASSLTSNTGELFF
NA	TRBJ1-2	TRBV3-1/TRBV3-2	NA	TGTGCCAGCAGCCAAGTATCTCCGTTTGGCTACACCTTC	CASSQVSPFGYTF
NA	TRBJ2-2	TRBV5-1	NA	TGCGCCAGCGGTAGCCAAGGGAACACCGGGGAGCTGTTTTTT	CASGSQGNTGELFF
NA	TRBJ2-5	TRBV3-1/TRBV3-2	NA	TGTGCCAGCAGCCTGGTCGTCAGTAACCAAGAGACCCAGTACTTC	CASSLVVSNQETQYF
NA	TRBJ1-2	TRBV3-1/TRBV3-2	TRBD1	TGTGCCAGCAGCCCGAGGGGGCGCAGTGTAAACTATGGCTACACCTTC	CASSPRGRSVNYGYTF
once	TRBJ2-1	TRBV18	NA	TGTGCCAGCTCCCGAGGGCAGGCAGGGAGGTATGAGCAGTTCTTC	CASSRGQAGRYEQFF
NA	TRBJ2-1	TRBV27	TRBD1	TGTGCCAGCAGACAACAGGGGGCGGATGAGCAGTTCTTC	CASRQQGADEQFF
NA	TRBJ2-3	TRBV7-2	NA	TGTGCCAGCAGCTTAGATATAGGGGGCACAGATACGCAGTATTTT	CASSLDIGGTDTQYF
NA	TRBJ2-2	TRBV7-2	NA	TGTGCCAGCAGCTTGCTACTCACTACCGGGGAGCTGTTTTTT	CASSLLLTTGELFF
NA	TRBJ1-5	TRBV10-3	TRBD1	TGTGCCATCAGCCGCGGGACAGGGCAGAATCAGCCCCAGCATTTT	CAISRGTGQNQPQHF
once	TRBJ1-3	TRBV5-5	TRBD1	TGTGCCAGCAGCTTGGACGGGACAGGGGTTGGAAACACCATATATTTT	CASSLDGTGVGNTIYF
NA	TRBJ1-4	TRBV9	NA	TGTGCCAGCAGCGGCGGAGGATCCGCAACTAATGAAAAACTGTTTTTT	CASSGGGSATNEKLFF
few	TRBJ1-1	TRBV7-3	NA	TGTGCCAGCAGCCCACAGGGGAACACTGAAGCTTTCTTT	CASSPQGNTEAFF
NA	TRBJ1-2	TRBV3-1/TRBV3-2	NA	TGTGCCAGCAGCTACCCCGGCGGGCGAGACGGCTACACCTTC	CASSYPGGRDGYTF
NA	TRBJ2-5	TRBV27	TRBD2	TGTGCCAGCAAACAAACCGGGACTAGCCTAAGGAAGACCCAGTACTTC	CASKQTGTSLRKTQYF
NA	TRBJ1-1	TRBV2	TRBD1	TGTGCCAGCAGTTGGATCGGACAGGGATCCGTGTTGGACACTGAAGCTTTCTTT	CASSWIGQGSVLDTEAFF
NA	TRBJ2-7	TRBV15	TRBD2	TGTGCCACCAGCAGGGGACTAGCGGGAGTTTACGAGCAGTACTTC	CATSRGLAGVYEQYF
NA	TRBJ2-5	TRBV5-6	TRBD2	TGTGCCAGCAGCGGTAGCGGGAACCAAGAGACCCAGTACTTC	CASSGSGNQETQYF
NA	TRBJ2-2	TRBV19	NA	TGTGCCAGTATCGCGTCTCGGGAGACCGGGGAGCTGTTTTTT	CASIASRETGELFF
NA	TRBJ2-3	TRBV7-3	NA	TGTGCCAGCAGCTTAAGCCCCCAGGATACGCAGTATTTT	CASSLSPQDTQYF
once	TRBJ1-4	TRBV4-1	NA	TGCGCCAGCAGCCTCCGCTCCCAGATTCTACAGACTAATGAAAAACTGTTTTTT	CASSLRSQILQTNEKLFF
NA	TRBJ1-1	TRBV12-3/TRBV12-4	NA	TGTGCCAGCAGTTTTTATCCGAGCGAAGCTTTCTTT	CASSFYPSEAFF
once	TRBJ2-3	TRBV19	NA	TGTGCCAGTAGCCCCCAGGAGGCAACAGATACGCAGTATTTT	CASSPQEATDTQYF
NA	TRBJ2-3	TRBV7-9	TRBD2	TGTGCCAGCAGACGCAGCGGGGGCACCACAGATACGCAGTATTTT	CASRRSGGTTDTQYF
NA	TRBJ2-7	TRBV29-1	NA	TGCAGCGTGGAGGGACTTTCCTACGAGCAGTACTTC	CSVEGLSYEQYF
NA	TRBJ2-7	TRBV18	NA	TGTGCCAGCTCACCACCCGGACAGGAGCAGTACTTC	CASSPPGQEQYF
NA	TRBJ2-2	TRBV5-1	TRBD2	TGCGCCAGCCAGGCTAGCGGGAACACCGGGGAGCTGTTTTTT	CASQASGNTGELFF